This TCR beta chain was sequenced for a study of blood T cells in healthy people across ages. It was with a sample-barcoded 5' primer and a J-beta primer mix that a second PCR of about 6 to 12 cycles was run. Each single sample gave us at least 3 million CDR3-containing paired-end reads. Each CDR3 protein is one row after TCRdb ran MiXCR on the 5' RACE reads. Among some 1.6 million distinct CDR3 sequences listed, roughly 32% were seen once. Only a few counts were recorded for this clonotype. The ends lost 5 bases at V and 5 bases at J; junction bases unmatched: 13. The CDR3 contains 17 residues. The sample, around 9.9 milliliters of peripheral blood, was drawn from each donor.

The V and J genes are TRBV12-3 or TRBV12-4 and TRBJ2-1, with TRBD1 matching over 9 bases. The sequence was collected from a young woman in good health. Material: blood. CDR3: CASSPTSRTGVHNEQFF. The CDR3 DNA sequence: TGTGCCAGCAGTCCTACCTCGCGGACAGGGGTGCACAATGAGCAGTTCTTC.